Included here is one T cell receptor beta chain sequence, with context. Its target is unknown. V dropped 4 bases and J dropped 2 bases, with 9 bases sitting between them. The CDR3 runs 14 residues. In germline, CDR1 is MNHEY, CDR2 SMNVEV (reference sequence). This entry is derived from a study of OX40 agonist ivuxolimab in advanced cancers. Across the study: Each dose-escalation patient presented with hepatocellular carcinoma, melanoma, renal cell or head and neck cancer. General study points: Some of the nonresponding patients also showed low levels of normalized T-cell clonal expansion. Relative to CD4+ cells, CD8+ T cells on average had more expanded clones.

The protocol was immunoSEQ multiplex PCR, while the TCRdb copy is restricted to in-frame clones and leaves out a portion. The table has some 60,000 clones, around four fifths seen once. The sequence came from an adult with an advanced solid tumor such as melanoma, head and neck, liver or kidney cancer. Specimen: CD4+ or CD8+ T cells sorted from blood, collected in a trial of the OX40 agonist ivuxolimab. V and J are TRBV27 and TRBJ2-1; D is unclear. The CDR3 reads CASSSSGTYNEQFF. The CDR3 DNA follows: TGTGCCAGCAGTTCGTCGGGCACCTACAATGAGCAGTTCTTC.